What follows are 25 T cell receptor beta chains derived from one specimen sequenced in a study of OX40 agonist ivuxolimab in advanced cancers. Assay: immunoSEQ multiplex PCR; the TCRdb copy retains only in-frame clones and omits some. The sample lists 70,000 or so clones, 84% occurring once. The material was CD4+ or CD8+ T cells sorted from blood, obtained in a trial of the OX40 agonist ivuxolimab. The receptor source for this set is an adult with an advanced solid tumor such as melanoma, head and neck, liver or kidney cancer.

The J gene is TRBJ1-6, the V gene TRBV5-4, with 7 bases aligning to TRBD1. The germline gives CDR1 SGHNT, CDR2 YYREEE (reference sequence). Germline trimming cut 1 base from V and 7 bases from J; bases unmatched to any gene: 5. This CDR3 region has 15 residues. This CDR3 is CASSLTGDGNSPLHF. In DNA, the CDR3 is TGTGCCAGCAGCTTGACAGGGGATGGGAATTCACCCCTCCACTTT.

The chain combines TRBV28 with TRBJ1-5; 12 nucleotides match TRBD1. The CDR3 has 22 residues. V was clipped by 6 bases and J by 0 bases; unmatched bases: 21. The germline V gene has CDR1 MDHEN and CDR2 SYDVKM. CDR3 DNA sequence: TGTGCCAGCAGGTACGTCGGGACAGGGGGCCTCAACCCATCTTATAGCAATCAGCCCCAGCATTTT. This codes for CASRYVGTGGLNPSYSNQPQHF.

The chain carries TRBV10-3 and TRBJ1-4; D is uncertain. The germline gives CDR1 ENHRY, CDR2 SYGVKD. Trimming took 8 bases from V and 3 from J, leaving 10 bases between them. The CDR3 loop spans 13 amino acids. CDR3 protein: CAISRGSNEKLFF. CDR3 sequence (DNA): TGTGCCATCTCCCGGGGATCTAATGAAAAACTGTTTTTT.

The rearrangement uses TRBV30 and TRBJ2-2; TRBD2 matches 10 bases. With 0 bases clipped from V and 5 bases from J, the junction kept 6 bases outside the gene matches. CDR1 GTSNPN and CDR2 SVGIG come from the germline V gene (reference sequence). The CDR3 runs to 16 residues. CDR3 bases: TGTGCCTGGAGTGTCTACGGGACTAGCGTGACCGGGGAGCTGTTTTTT. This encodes CAWSVYGTSVTGELFF.

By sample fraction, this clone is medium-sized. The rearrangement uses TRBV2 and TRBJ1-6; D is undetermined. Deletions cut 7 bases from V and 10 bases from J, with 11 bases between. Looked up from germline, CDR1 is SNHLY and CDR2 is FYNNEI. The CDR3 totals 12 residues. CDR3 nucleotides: TGTGCCAGCAAGGTTGGGGAGTCACCCCTCCACTTT. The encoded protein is CASKVGESPLHF.

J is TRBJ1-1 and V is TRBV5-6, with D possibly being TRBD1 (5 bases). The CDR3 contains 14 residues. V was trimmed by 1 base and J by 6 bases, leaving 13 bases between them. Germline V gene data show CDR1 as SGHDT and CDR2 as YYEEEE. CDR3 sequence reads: CASSLWSGTAEAFF. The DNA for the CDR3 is TGTGCCAGCAGCTTGTGGTCAGGGACGGCTGAAGCTTTCTTT.

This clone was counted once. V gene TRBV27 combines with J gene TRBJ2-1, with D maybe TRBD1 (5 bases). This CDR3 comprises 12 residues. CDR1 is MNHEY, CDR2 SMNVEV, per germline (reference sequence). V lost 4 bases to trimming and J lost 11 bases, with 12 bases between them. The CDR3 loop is CASSSQGIQQFF. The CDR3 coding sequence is TGTGCCAGCAGTTCCCAGGGAATTCAGCAGTTCTTC.

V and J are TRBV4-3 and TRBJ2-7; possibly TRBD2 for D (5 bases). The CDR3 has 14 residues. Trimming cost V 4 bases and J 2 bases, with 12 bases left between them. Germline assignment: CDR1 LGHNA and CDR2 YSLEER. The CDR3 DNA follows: TGCGCCAGCAGCCTCGGGAACCCCCCCTACGAGCAGTACTTC. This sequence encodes CASSLGNPPYEQYF.

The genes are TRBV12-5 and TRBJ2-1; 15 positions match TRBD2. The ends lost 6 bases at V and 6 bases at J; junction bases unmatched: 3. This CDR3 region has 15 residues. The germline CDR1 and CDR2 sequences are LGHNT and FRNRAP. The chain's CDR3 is CASGRGLAGGNEQFF. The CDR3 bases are TGTGCTAGTGGAAGGGGACTAGCGGGAGGCAATGAGCAGTTCTTC. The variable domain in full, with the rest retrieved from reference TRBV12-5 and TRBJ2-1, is DARVTQTPRHKVTEMGQEVTMRCQPILGHNTVFWYRQTMMQGLELLAYFRNRAPLDDSGMPKDRFSAEMPDATLATLKIQPSEPRDSAVYFCASGRGLAGGNEQFFGPGTRLTVL.

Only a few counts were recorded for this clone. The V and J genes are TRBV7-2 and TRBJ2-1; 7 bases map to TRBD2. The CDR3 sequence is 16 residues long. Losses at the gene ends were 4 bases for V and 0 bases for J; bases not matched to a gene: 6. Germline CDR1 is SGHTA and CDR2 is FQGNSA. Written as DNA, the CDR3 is TGTGCCAGCAGCTCGGTTGGCGGGGGCTCCTACAATGAGCAGTTCTTC. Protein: CASSSVGGGSYNEQFF.

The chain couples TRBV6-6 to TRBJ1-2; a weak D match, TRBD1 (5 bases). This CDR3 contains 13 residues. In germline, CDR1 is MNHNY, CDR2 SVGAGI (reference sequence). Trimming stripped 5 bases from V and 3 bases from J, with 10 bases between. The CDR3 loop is CASSRTGHYGYTF. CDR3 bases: TGTGCCAGCAGTCGCACGGGGCACTATGGCTACACCTTC.

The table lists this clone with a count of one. Here the CDR3 reads CASGRQGAYEQYF. CDR3 nucleotides: TGTGCCAGCGGGAGACAGGGGGCTTACGAGCAGTACTTC. The V call is TRBV27, the J call TRBJ2-7; TRBD1 aligns across 10 bases. The length of the CDR3 is 13 residues. Looked up from germline, CDR1 is MNHEY and CDR2 is SMNVEV (reference sequence). V trimming: 8 bases; J trimming: 4 bases; junction bases outside the gene matches: 5.

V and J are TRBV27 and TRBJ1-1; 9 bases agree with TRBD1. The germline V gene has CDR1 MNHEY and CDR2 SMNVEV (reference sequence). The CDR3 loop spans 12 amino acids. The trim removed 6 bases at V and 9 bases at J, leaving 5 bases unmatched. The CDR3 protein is CASSRGQGKAFF. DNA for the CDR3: TGTGCCAGCAGCCGAGGACAGGGGAAAGCTTTCTTT.

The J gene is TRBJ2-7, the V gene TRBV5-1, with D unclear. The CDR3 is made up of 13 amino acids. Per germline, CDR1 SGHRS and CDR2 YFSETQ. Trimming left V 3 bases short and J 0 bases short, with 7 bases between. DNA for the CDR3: TGCGCCAGCAGCTCCGTAAGCTCCTACGAGCAGTACTTC. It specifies CASSSVSSYEQYF.

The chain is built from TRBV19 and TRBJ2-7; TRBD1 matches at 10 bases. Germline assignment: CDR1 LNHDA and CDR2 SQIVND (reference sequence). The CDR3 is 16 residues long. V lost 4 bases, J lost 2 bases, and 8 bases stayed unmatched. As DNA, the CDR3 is TGTGCCAGTAGTACCGCGCCGGGACAGGGGACCTACGAGCAGTACTTC. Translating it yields CASSTAPGQGTYEQYF. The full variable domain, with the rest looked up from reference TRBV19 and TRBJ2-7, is DGGITQSPKYLFRKEGQNVTLSCEQNLNHDAMYWYRQDPGQGLRLIYYSQIVNDFQKGDIAEGYSVSREKKESFPLTVTSAQKNPTAFYLCASSTAPGQGTYEQYFGPGTRLTVT.

DNA of the CDR3: TGTGCCAGCTCACCATACTCGGAACTGGATACGCAGTATTTT. It translates to CASSPYSELDTQYF. The chain carries TRBV18 and TRBJ2-3; D not certain. The V end was cut by 2 bases, the J end by 6 bases, with 12 bases between. The CDR3 extends over 14 amino acids. The V gene's germline CDR1 is KGHSH and CDR2 LQKENI. Full variable domain (remainder filled in from reference TRBV18 and TRBJ2-3): NAGVMQNPRHLVRRRGQEARLRCSPMKGHSHVYWYRQLPEEGLKFMVYLQKENIIDESGMPKERFSAEFPKEGPSILRIQQVVRGDSAAYFCASSPYSELDTQYFGPGTRLTVL.

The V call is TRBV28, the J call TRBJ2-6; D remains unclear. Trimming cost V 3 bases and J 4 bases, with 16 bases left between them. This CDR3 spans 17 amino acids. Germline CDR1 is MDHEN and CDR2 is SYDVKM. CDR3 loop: CASSLRSYGAGANVLTF. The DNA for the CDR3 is TGTGCCAGCAGTTTGAGATCCTACGGCGCCGGGGCCAACGTCCTGACTTTC.

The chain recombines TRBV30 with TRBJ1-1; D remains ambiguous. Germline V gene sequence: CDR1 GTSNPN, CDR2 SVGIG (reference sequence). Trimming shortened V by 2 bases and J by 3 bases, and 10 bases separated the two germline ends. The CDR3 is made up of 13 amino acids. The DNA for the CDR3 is TGTGCCTGGAGTTCTCGAGCGGACACTGAAGCTTTCTTT. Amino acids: CAWSSRADTEAFF.

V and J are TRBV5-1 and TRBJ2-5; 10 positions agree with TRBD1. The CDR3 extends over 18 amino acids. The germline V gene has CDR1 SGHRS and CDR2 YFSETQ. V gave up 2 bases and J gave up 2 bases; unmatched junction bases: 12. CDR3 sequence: CASSFVGTGALGQETQYF. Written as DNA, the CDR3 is TGCGCCAGCAGCTTTGTCGGGACAGGGGCGTTAGGGCAAGAGACCCAGTACTTC.

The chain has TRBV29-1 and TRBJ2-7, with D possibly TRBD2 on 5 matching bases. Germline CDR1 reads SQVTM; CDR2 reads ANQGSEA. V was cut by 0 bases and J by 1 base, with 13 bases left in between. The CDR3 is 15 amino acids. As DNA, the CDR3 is TGCAGCGTTGAAGATATGGTTTCGGGGTCCTACGAGCAGTACTTC. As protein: CSVEDMVSGSYEQYF.

As DNA, the CDR3 is TGTGCCAGCAGCTTAAGGCTAGCGGCCGGGGAGCTGTTTTTT. Its protein product is CASSLRLAAGELFF. The J gene is TRBJ2-2, the V gene TRBV7-3; 7 bases are shared with TRBD2. Germline V gene sequence: CDR1 SGHTA, CDR2 FQGTGA. The trim removed 1 base at V and 6 bases at J, leaving 2 bases unmatched. This CDR3 is 14 amino acids long.

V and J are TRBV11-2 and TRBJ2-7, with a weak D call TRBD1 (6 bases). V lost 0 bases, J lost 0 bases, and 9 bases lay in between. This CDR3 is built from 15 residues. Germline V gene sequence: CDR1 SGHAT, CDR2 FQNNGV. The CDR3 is CASSLEGALSYEQYF. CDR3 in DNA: TGTGCCAGCAGCTTAGAGGGGGCACTCTCCTACGAGCAGTACTTC.

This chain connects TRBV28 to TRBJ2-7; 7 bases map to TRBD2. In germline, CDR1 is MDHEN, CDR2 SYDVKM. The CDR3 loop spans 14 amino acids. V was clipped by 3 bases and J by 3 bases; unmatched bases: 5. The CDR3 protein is CASSFGTGGYEQYF. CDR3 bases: TGTGCCAGCAGTTTTGGGACGGGAGGCTACGAGCAGTACTTC.

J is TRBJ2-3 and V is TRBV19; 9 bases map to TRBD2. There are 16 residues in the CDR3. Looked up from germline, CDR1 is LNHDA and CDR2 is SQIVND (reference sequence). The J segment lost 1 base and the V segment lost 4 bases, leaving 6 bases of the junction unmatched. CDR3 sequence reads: CASSTYERGGTDTQYF. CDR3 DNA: TGTGCCAGTAGTACCTATGAGCGGGGGGGCACAGATACGCAGTATTTT.

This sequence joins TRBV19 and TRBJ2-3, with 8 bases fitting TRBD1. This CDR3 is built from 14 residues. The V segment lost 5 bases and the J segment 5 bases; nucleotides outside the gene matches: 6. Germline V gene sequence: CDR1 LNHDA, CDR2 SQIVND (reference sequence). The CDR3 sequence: CASSRRGQGDTQYF. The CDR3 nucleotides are TGTGCCAGTAGTCGCAGGGGGCAGGGAGATACGCAGTATTTT.